This record looks at one T cell receptor (beta chain) sequence and its context. Using unique molecular identifiers, the investigators prepared the TCRbeta library. TCRdb passed the PCR reads through MiXCR, listing each CDR3 protein once. The sample consists of about 540,000 distinct CDR3 sequences, around 17% of them appearing once. The sample is drawn from a study of T-cell reconstitution after alpha-beta-depleted transplantation in children. Looked up from germline, CDR1 is MNHNS and CDR2 is SASEGT. Trimming shortened V by 8 bases and J by 5 bases, and 15 bases separated the two germline ends. The CDR3 is made up of 13 amino acids.

V usage is TRBV6-1 and J usage is TRBJ1-1; D not certain. This clonotype originated in a human donor who donated a stem cell graft to a child with acute lymphoblastic leukemia. The specimen was PBMCs from the stem cell graft donor, collected from the stem cell graft. CDR3 nucleotide sequence: TGTGCCAGCTACTCCCACGCCACGACTGAAGCTTTCTTT. This codes for CASYSHATTEAFF.